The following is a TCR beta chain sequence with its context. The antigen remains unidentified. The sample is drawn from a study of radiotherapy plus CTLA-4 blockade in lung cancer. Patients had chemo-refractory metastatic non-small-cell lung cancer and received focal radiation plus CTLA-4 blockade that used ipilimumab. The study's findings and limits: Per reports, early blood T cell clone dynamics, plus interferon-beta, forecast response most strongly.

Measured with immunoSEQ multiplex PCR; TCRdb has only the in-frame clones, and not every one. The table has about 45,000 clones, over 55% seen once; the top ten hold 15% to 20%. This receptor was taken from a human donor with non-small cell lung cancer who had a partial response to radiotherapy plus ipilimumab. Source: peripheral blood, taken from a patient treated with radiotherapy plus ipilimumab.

This chain's CDR3 is CASSHGTDPYEQYF. As DNA, the CDR3 is TGTGCCAGCAGCCACGGGACAGACCCCTACGAGCAGTACTTC. The V call is TRBV2, the J call TRBJ2-7; 7 bases agree with TRBD1. The J segment lost 2 bases and the V segment lost 6 bases, leaving 7 bases of the junction unmatched. CDR3 length equals 14 residues. Germline V CDR1 and CDR2: SNHLY, FYNNEI.